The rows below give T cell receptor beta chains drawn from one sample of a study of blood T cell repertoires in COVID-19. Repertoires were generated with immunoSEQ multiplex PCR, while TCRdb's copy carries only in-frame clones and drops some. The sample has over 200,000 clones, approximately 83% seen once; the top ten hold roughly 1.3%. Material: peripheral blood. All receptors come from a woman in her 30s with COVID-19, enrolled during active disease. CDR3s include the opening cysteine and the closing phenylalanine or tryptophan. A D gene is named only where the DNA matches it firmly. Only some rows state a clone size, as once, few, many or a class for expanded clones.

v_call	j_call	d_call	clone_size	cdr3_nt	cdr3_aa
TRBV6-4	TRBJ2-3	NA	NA	TGTGCCAGCAGTGACGGGGGCCCCACAGATACGCAGTATTTT	CASSDGGPTDTQYF
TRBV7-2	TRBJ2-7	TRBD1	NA	TGTGCCAGCAGCTTAGATCAGGGGGACGAGCAGTACTTC	CASSLDQGDEQYF
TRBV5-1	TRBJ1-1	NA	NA	TGCGCCAGCAGCTTGAACAGCCTCGGGGACACTGAAGCTTTCTTT	CASSLNSLGDTEAFF
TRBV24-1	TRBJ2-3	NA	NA	TGTGCCACCAGTGATGGTGGACTAAGCACAGATACGCAGTATTTT	CATSDGGLSTDTQYF
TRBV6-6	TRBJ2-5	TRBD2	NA	TGTGCCAGCAGTTACAGCGGGGGGCGAGGAGAGACCCAGTACTTC	CASSYSGGRGETQYF
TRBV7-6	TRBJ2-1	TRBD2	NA	TGTGCCAGCAGCGTCGGGACTAGCGCCTACAATGAGCAGTTCTTC	CASSVGTSAYNEQFF
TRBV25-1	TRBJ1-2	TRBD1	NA	TGTGCCAGCATGGGGACTCCGGGACAGGGGGGGAATAACTATGGCTACACCTTC	CASMGTPGQGGNNYGYTF
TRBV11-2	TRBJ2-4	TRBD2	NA	TGTGCCAGCAGCTTGGAGACTAGCGGGAGGGCCCAAGCCAAAAACATTCAGTACTTC	CASSLETSGRAQAKNIQYF
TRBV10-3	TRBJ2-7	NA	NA	TGTGCCATCAGTGACAGGAACTTCTACGAGCAGTACTTC	CAISDRNFYEQYF
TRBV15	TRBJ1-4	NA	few	TGTGCCACCAGCCCCAGGGGAGGGGCCTCTAATGAAAAACTGTTTTTT	CATSPRGGASNEKLFF
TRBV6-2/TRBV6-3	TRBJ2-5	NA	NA	TGTGCCAGCAGTCGACGACAGGGAGAGGAGGGGACCCAGTACTTC	CASSRRQGEEGTQYF
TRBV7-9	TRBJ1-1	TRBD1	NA	TGTGCCAGCAGCTACACAGGGGGAGGGACTGAAGCTTTCTTT	CASSYTGGGTEAFF
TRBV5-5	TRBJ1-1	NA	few	TGTGCCAGCAGCTTGGTAGTGACAGCCAACACTGAAGCTTTCTTT	CASSLVVTANTEAFF
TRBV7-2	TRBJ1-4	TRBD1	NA	TGTGCCAGCAGCTTACTACAGGGGACTAATGAAAAACTGTTTTTT	CASSLLQGTNEKLFF
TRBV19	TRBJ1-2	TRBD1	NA	TGTGCCAGTAGTATAGGGCCAGGGGGCAACTATGGCTACACCTTC	CASSIGPGGNYGYTF
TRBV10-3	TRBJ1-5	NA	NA	TGTGCCATCAGTCTCCTCGGGACGGGGGGTCCTAGCAATCAGCCCCAGCATTTT	CAISLLGTGGPSNQPQHF
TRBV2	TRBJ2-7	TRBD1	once	TGTGCCAGCAGCAACAGGGGCTTTGAGCAGTACTTC	CASSNRGFEQYF
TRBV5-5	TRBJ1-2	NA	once	TGTGCCAGCAGCTTGGCGGGGGATTGGACCTTC	CASSLAGDWTF
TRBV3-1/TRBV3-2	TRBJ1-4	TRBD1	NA	TGTGCCAGCAGCCAAGGAGATACAGGGGGATTCACTAATGAAAAACTGTTTTTT	CASSQGDTGGFTNEKLFF
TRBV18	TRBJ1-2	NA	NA	TGTGCCAGCTCACCCCGGACAGAGGGGACCTTGAGCTACACCTTC	CASSPRTEGTLSYTF
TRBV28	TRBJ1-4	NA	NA	TGTGCCAGCAGTTTCGTGGAGGGGATGGGTGAAAAACTGTTTTTT	CASSFVEGMGEKLFF
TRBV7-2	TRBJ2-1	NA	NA	TGTGCCAGCAGCTTGGCGGGGAGCTCCTACAATGAGCAGTTCTTC	CASSLAGSSYNEQFF
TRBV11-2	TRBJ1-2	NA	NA	TGTGCCAGCAGCTCCGAGGAGGGCTTTAGGGGCTACACCTTC	CASSSEEGFRGYTF
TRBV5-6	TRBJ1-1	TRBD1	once	TGTGCCAGCAGCTACAGACAGGGATCTCCTGAAGCTTTCTTT	CASSYRQGSPEAFF
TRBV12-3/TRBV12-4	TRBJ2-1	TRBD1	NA	TGTGCCAGCAGTTTATCAGGGGGCAATGAGCAGTTCTTC	CASSLSGGNEQFF
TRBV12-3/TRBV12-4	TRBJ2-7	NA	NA	TGTGCCAGCAGTTTAGCAGGAGAAGGTGAGCAGTACTTC	CASSLAGEGEQYF
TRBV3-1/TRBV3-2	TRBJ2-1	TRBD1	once	TGTGCCAGCAGCCAAGCGCGGACAGGGGACAATGAGCAGTTCTTC	CASSQARTGDNEQFF
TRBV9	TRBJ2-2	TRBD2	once	TGTGCCAGCAGCGTCCGACTAGCGGCGAACACCGGGGAGCTGTTTTTT	CASSVRLAANTGELFF
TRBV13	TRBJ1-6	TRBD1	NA	TGTGCCAGCAGCTTACGGACAGGGGGTTATTCACCCCTCCACTTT	CASSLRTGGYSPLHF
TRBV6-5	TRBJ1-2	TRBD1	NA	TGTGCCAGCAGTTTGACCTCAGGGGGGACTAACTATGGCTACACCTTC	CASSLTSGGTNYGYTF
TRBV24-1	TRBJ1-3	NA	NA	TGTGCCACCAGTACTCCCGGGGGAAACACCATATATTTT	CATSTPGGNTIYF
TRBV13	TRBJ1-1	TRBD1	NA	TGTGCCAGCAGCGAGGGACAGGCCAACACTGAAGCTTTCTTT	CASSEGQANTEAFF
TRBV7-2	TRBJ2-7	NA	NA	TGTGCCAGCAGCTTTTTATACGAGCAGTACTTC	CASSFLYEQYF
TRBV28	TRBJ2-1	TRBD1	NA	TGTGCCAGCAGTTTCCCCGGGACAGGGGGGTCTGAGCAGTTCTTC	CASSFPGTGGSEQFF
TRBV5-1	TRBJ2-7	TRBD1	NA	TGCGCCAGCAGCTCCCACCAAATGGGACAGGCCTACGAGCAGTACTTC	CASSSHQMGQAYEQYF
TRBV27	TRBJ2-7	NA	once	TGTGCCAGCAGTTTACTGGCTAGCTCCTACGAGCAGTACTTC	CASSLLASSYEQYF
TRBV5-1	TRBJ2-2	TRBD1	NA	TGCGCCAGCAGCTCGGACAGGGGCGCCGGGGAGCTGTTTTTT	CASSSDRGAGELFF
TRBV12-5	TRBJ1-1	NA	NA	TGTGCTAGTGGTCAGCTCGGGACAAGGGGTGAAGCTTTCTTT	CASGQLGTRGEAFF
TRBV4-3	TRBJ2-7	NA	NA	TGCGCCAGCAGCCAAGATCGGGGGTTTCCCTACGAGCAGTACTTC	CASSQDRGFPYEQYF
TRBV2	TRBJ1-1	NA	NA	TGTGCCAGCAGCGTGACTTTCCGCACTGAAGCTTTCTTT	CASSVTFRTEAFF
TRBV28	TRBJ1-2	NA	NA	TGTGCCAGCAAGGGGTCTGGCTACACCTTC	CASKGSGYTF
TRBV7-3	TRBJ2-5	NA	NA	TGTGCCAGCAGCCCCGGTAGTAGCGGAGAGACCCAGTACTTC	CASSPGSSGETQYF
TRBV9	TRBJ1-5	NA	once	TGTGCCAGCAGCGTACAGGATGATCAGCCCCAGCATTTT	CASSVQDDQPQHF
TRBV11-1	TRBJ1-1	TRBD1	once	TGTGCCAGCAGCCCCACAGACAGGGACACTGAAGCTTTCTTT	CASSPTDRDTEAFF
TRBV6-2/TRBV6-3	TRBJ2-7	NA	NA	TGTGCCAGCAGTTACGGCCCGTTGATAGCAGAGGTCCGACAGTACTTC	CASSYGPLIAEVRQYF
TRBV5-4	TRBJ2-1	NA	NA	TGTGCCAGCAGCTCTCTTCAGGGTGTATCTGAGCAGTTCTTC	CASSSLQGVSEQFF
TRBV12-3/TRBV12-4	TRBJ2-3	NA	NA	TGTGCCAGCAGCCCCGGGGGAGCAGATACGCAGTATTTT	CASSPGGADTQYF
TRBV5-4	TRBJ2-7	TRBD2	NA	TGTGCCAGCAGCTCAGGGGCTAGCGGGAGCTACGAGCAGTACTTC	CASSSGASGSYEQYF
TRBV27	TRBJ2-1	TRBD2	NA	TGTGCCAGCAGTTTATCAGGGACTAGCTCCTACAATGAGCAGTTCTTC	CASSLSGTSSYNEQFF
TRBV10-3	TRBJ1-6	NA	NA	TGTGCCATCAGCTCCGGGAGCTATAATTCACCCCTCCACTTT	CAISSGSYNSPLHF
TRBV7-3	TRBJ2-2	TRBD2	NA	TGTGCCAGCAGCCCTCAACGCCCGGGACTAGGGGATTCCACCGGGGAGCTGTTTTTT	CASSPQRPGLGDSTGELFF
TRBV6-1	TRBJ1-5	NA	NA	TGTGCCAGCAGTGAAGAAGGGGGTGGCAATCAGCCCCAGCATTTT	CASSEEGGGNQPQHF
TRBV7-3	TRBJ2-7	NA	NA	TGTGCCAGCAGCTTACTAGTAGGGGGCGAGCAGTACTTC	CASSLLVGGEQYF
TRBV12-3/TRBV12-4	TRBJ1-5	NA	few	TGTGCCAGCAGCCGACAGAGCAGTCAGCCCCAGCATTTT	CASSRQSSQPQHF